This TCR beta chain appears in the sequencing data of a study of T cell changes during pregnancy in multiple sclerosis. Sequencing was performed with immunoSEQ multiplex PCR; in TCRdb, only in-frame clones are kept and a portion is missing. The sample includes 40,000 to 50,000 clones, around 94% of them seen just once. This CDR3 has 17 amino acids. J gave up 0 bases and V 1 base, and 7 bases lay outside the gene matches. Germline V gene lookup returns CDR1 LNHDA and CDR2 SQIVND (reference sequence). This TCR was sampled from a female donor in good health, enrolled as a control in a pregnancy study. The chain recombines TRBV19 with TRBJ2-7; 9 bases map to TRBD2. The source material was CD4+ T cells from peripheral blood mononuclear cells, sampled in the second trimester of pregnancy. The CDR3 nucleotides are TGTGCCAGTAGTATAGGCCTAGCGGGGAAGAACTCCTACGAGCAGTACTTC. Protein product: CASSIGLAGKNSYEQYF.